This TCR beta chain was identified in a study of blood T cell repertoires in COVID-19. Study at large: The United States, Italy and Spain were the sources of the acute and convalescent COVID-19 samples. Sample material is recorded as cDNA or gDNA derived from T cells, B-cell-depleted T cells, or PBMCs.

Original processing methods: How many nucleated cells were present was estimated from reference gene primer amplification. The data were produced by immunoSEQ multiplex PCR, yet TCRdb's version contains in-frame clones alone and is incomplete. Clone size and V and J calls were adopted from that table, with D and trimming inferred from the DNA. The profile shows more than 65,000 clones, 80% to 85% of them singletons. This clone was counted only a few times. The CDR3 extends over 15 amino acids. From germline, CDR1 is KGHDR and CDR2 SFDVKD. J gave up 9 bases and V 5 bases, and 12 bases lay outside the gene matches.

The sequence was collected from a woman in her 70s with acute or convalescent COVID-19. Sequencing used peripheral blood. The chain recombines TRBV24-1 with TRBJ2-1, with 7 bases fitting TRBD2. The CDR3 DNA reads as TGTGCCACCAGTGGGGGTAGCGATCCGGGGGGTGAGCAGTTCTTC. Translating gives CATSGGSDPGGEQFF.